Listed here are 19 T cell receptor beta chains from one sample, sequenced in a study of cytomegalovirus exposure and HLA in healthy donors. Amplification used 60 Vbeta primers and 13 Jbeta primers. TCRdb's table, derived via immunoSEQ multiplex PCR, lists solely in-frame clones and lacks some. The sample carries about 130,000 clones, around 70% recorded once. Sequencing was performed on PBMCs. Receptor source: a male donor in good health and CMV-seronegative.

V gene TRBV9 combines with J gene TRBJ2-5, with TRBD2 as a possible D gene (6 bases). Germline loops: CDR1 SGDLS, CDR2 YYNGEE. This CDR3 spans 14 amino acids. The V gene lost 7 bases and the J gene lost 5 bases, with 18 bases spanning the gap. CDR3: CASSRDSSGETQYF. Here the CDR3 DNA reads TGTGCCAGCTCCCGGGACTCCTCGGGGGAGACCCAGTACTTC.

CDR3 region: CASSLRSLGGGEQFF. The CDR3 DNA reads TGTGCCAGCAGTTTAAGGAGCCTAGGGGGGGGTGAGCAGTTCTTC. The chain is built from TRBV28 and TRBJ2-1; TRBD2 is a possible D gene (7 bases). This CDR3 has 15 residues. Trimming shortened V by 2 bases and J by 9 bases, and 17 bases separated the two germline ends. Germline V gene lookup returns CDR1 MDHEN and CDR2 SYDVKM.

The chain is built from TRBV27 and TRBJ2-7; 9 bases agree with TRBD1. Germline CDR1 MNHEY, CDR2 SMNVEV (reference sequence). The V and J ends lost 4 bases and 3 bases, in that order; junction bases with no gene match: 4. The CDR3 spans 14 residues. The CDR3 region is CASSWGQGLYEQYF. The CDR3 DNA sequence: TGTGCCAGCAGTTGGGGACAGGGACTCTACGAGCAGTACTTC.

Comment on this clone: The sample has other DNA sequences that encode this CDR3 too. This rearrangement joins TRBV18 to TRBJ1-5, with D possibly TRBD1 on 6 matching bases. The CDR3 contains 15 residues. Germline-derived CDR1 and CDR2 are KGHSH and LQKENI. Trimming removed 4 bases from V and 4 bases from J, with 14 bases in between. The CDR3 nucleotides read TGTGCCAGCTCACAATCCGGGACATTAAATCAGCCCCAGCATTTT. Translation gives CASSQSGTLNQPQHF. The full variable domain, rest sourced from reference TRBV18 and TRBJ1-5, is NAGVMQNPRHLVRRRGQEARLRCSPMKGHSHVYWYRQLPEEGLKFMVYLQKENIIDESGMPKERFSAEFPKEGPSILRIQQVVRGDSAAYFCASSQSGTLNQPQHFGDGTRLSIL.

This rearrangement joins TRBV28 to TRBJ2-1, with 7 nucleotides matching TRBD1. Germline V gives CDR1 MDHEN, CDR2 SYDVKM. V dropped 5 bases and J dropped 6; count of bases not matched to a gene: 4. The CDR3 is 13 amino acids. The CDR3 protein is CASSEGGLNEQFF. DNA of the CDR3: TGTGCCAGCAGTGAAGGGGGCCTCAATGAGCAGTTCTTC.

This rearrangement joins TRBV7-9 to TRBJ1-5; tentatively, D is TRBD1 (5 bases). Deletions cut 5 bases from V and 1 base from J, with 15 bases between. CDR3 size: 16 residues. Germline CDR1 is SEHNR and CDR2 is FQNEAQ (reference sequence). The CDR3 DNA reads TGTGCCAGCAGCCGGGTGGGAGGGGAAAGCAATCAGCCCCAGCATTTT. Protein product: CASSRVGGESNQPQHF.

This chain uses TRBV28 with TRBJ2-5, with 8 bases identical to TRBD1. Germline-derived CDR1 and CDR2 are MDHEN and SYDVKM. The CDR3 consists of 15 residues. J lost 3 bases, V lost 5 bases, and 8 bases had no gene match. The CDR3 bases are TGTGCCAGCAGTCCTCCGGGACAGGCAGAAGAGACCCAGTACTTC. Its translation is CASSPPGQAEETQYF.

This clone was detected only a few times. The chain combines TRBV28 with TRBJ2-7, with 8 bases that match TRBD1. This CDR3 spans 14 amino acids. CDR1 MDHEN and CDR2 SYDVKM come from the germline V gene. Germline trimming cut 5 bases from V and 2 bases from J; bases unmatched to any gene: 5. CDR3 sequence reads: CASSPRTGTYEQYF. CDR3 nucleotide sequence: TGTGCCAGCAGTCCCCGGACAGGGACCTACGAGCAGTACTTC.

The rearrangement joins TRBV2 to TRBJ2-7; D is possibly TRBD1 (6 bases). Germline V gene data show CDR1 as SNHLY and CDR2 as FYNNEI. Trimming stripped 2 bases from V and 4 bases from J, with 12 bases between. The CDR3 consists of 14 residues. CDR3 in amino acids: CASSELRQGYEQYF. CDR3 DNA sequence: TGTGCCAGCAGTGAACTTCGGCAGGGGTACGAGCAGTACTTC.

There are a few counts of this clone. V and J are TRBV29-1 and TRBJ1-1; 7 nucleotides match TRBD1. The CDR3 sequence is 14 residues long. Germline-derived CDR1 and CDR2 are SQVTM and ANQGSEA. CDR3 protein: CSALGTARNGEAFF. CDR3 bases: TGCAGTGCGCTGGGGACAGCAAGAAACGGTGAAGCTTTCTTT.

The chain couples TRBV28 to TRBJ2-7; D is possibly TRBD1 (6 bases). Germline V gene lookup returns CDR1 MDHEN and CDR2 SYDVKM. V dropped 5 bases and J dropped 0 bases, with 20 bases sitting between them. The CDR3 runs 17 residues. CDR3: CASSQVGKGRGSYEQYF. CDR3 bases: TGTGCCAGCAGTCAAGTGGGGAAGGGCAGGGGCTCCTACGAGCAGTACTTC.

Only a few counts were recorded for this clone. This chain connects TRBV28 to TRBJ1-2; D unclear. Germline assignment: CDR1 MDHEN and CDR2 SYDVKM. Deletions cut 9 bases from V and 0 bases from J, with 17 bases between. The CDR3 extends over 15 amino acids. DNA of the CDR3: TGTGCCAGTGCACCCATAGCGGAAGCTAACTATGGCTACACCTTC. The encoded protein is CASAPIAEANYGYTF.

The rearrangement uses TRBV6-4 and TRBJ2-1; a possible D gene is TRBD2 (6 bases). The germline V gene has CDR1 MRHNA and CDR2 SNTAGT. The CDR3 loop spans 12 amino acids. V lost 2 bases and J 7 bases, leaving 6 bases between the germline ends. The DNA for the CDR3 is TGTGCCAGCAGTGACCGGGGGAATGAGCAGTTCTTC. As protein: CASSDRGNEQFF.

V usage is TRBV5-5 and J usage is TRBJ2-4, with no clear D. V was clipped by 0 bases and J by 0 bases, with 4 bases between them. The CDR3 loop spans 14 amino acids. Germline V CDR1 and CDR2: SGHKS, YYEKEE (reference sequence). CDR3 amino acids: CASSLEQAKNIQYF. The DNA of the CDR3 is TGTGCCAGCAGCTTGGAACAAGCCAAAAACATTCAGTACTTC.

This clone was counted only a few times. CDR3 protein: CASKKGLYEQYF. In DNA, the CDR3 is TGTGCCAGCAAAAAGGGGCTGTACGAGCAGTACTTC. V usage is TRBV28 and J usage is TRBJ2-7; D possibly corresponds to TRBD1 (5 bases). This CDR3 has 12 residues. Germline CDR1 MDHEN, CDR2 SYDVKM. Trimming left V 7 bases short and J 4 bases short, with 11 bases between.

The rearrangement uses TRBV19 and TRBJ1-6; 7 positions agree with TRBD1. CDR3 length: 14 amino acids. The germline V gene encodes CDR1 LNHDA and CDR2 SQIVND (reference sequence). After removal of 4 bases from V and 5 bases from J, the junction contained 2 bases not matched to a gene. In nucleotides, the CDR3 is TGTGCCAGTAGTACCGACAGGGATAATTCACCCCTCCACTTT. Protein product: CASSTDRDNSPLHF.

This clone was seen a few times. The chain employs TRBV7-2 and TRBJ2-3; D unclear. In germline, CDR1 is SGHTA, CDR2 FQGNSA. The CDR3 has 13 residues. Trimming shortened V by 5 bases and J by 5 bases, and 11 bases separated the two germline ends. Here the CDR3 DNA reads TGTGCCAGCAGCCCTCAGGTCGGAGATACGCAGTATTTT. Encoded protein: CASSPQVGDTQYF. The full variable domain, with the rest looked up from reference TRBV7-2 and TRBJ2-3, is GAGVSQSPSNKVTEKGKDVELRCDPISGHTALYWYRQSLGQGLEFLIYFQGNSAPDKSGLPSDRFSAERTGGSVSTLTIQRTQQEDSAVYLCASSPQVGDTQYFGPGTRLTVL.

This sequence joins TRBV5-4 and TRBJ2-3, with 8 bases lining up with TRBD2. Germline lookup yields CDR1 SGHNT and CDR2 YYREEE (reference sequence). The V segment lost 4 bases and the J segment 1 base; nucleotides outside the gene matches: 8. The CDR3 is 16 amino acids. The chain's CDR3 is CASSPGGERGTDTQYF. The CDR3 coding sequence is TGTGCCAGCAGCCCCGGGGGGGAGAGGGGCACAGATACGCAGTATTTT.

This clone has a single count. The chain combines TRBV18 with TRBJ2-1, with 10 bases aligning to TRBD2. V dropped 8 bases and J dropped 7; count of bases not matched to a gene: 20. Germline V gives CDR1 KGHSH, CDR2 LQKENI. CDR3 length: 18 amino acids. In nucleotides, the CDR3 is TGTGCCAGCCTCACCGGAGTCGCTAGCGGGAGATTGGGTAATGAGCAGTTCTTC. This sequence encodes CASLTGVASGRLGNEQFF. Full variable domain (outside the CDR3, taken from reference TRBV18 and TRBJ2-1): NAGVMQNPRHLVRRRGQEARLRCSPMKGHSHVYWYRQLPEEGLKFMVYLQKENIIDESGMPKERFSAEFPKEGPSILRIQQVVRGDSAAYFCASLTGVASGRLGNEQFFGPGTRLTVL.